The next 22 T cell receptor beta chains were all read from a single sample in a study of blood T cell repertoires in COVID-19. Generated by immunoSEQ multiplex PCR, the TCRdb table keeps only in-frame clones and is missing some. The sample has just over 250,000 clones; around 89% are singletons. The sequenced sample consisted of peripheral blood. The receptors here all came from a man between 60 and 75 years old who had recovered from COVID-19.

V is TRBV3-1 (or the pseudogene TRBV3-2) and J is TRBJ1-1; D not resolved. The CDR3 length is 15 residues. Trimming shortened V by 4 bases and J by 5 bases, and 17 bases separated the two germline ends. CDR1 is LGHDT, CDR2 YNNKEL, per germline (reference sequence). This CDR3 reads CASSPPGRRGTEAFF. In DNA, the CDR3 is TGTGCCAGCAGCCCACCCGGACGGCGAGGGACTGAAGCTTTCTTT.

Only one count was recorded for this clone. J is TRBJ1-2 and V is TRBV3-1 (or the pseudogene TRBV3-2); 11 bases are a match to TRBD1. This CDR3 comprises 18 residues. With V trimmed by 4 bases and J by 4 bases, 14 bases remained unmatched. CDR1 and CDR2 (germline): LGHDT, YNNKEL (reference sequence). CDR3: CASSPPLVVGTGGYGYTF. CDR3 DNA: TGTGCCAGCAGCCCCCCCCTGGTGGTTGGGACAGGGGGCTATGGCTACACCTTC.

A few counts support this clone. The chain links TRBV19 to TRBJ2-7; D is undetermined. The CDR3 covers 14 residues. Trimming took 5 bases from V and 1 from J, leaving 12 bases between them. In germline, CDR1 is LNHDA, CDR2 SQIVND (reference sequence). The CDR3 nucleotides read TGTGCCAGTAGTGAAAGAAGCGTTTCCTACGAGCAGTACTTC. Its protein product is CASSERSVSYEQYF.

This chain joins TRBV20-1 and TRBJ2-3, with D tentatively TRBD2 (5 bases). The V gene lost 3 bases and the J gene lost 0 bases, with 19 bases spanning the gap. CDR3 length: 17 residues. Germline V gene data show CDR1 as DFQATT and CDR2 as SNEGSKA (reference sequence). CDR3 DNA sequence: TGCAGTGCTAGTGCTAGCTGGGGAATTCCTAGCACAGATACGCAGTATTTT. It encodes CSASASWGIPSTDTQYF.

The chain joins TRBV4-2 to TRBJ2-3; TRBD1 aligns across 10 bases. V gave up 1 base and J gave up 3 bases; unmatched junction bases: 4. Germline CDR1 LGHNA, CDR2 YNFKEQ. The CDR3 runs 16 residues. Here the CDR3 reads CASSQGQGARTDTQYF. The CDR3 nucleotides read TGTGCCAGCAGCCAAGGACAGGGGGCGCGAACAGATACGCAGTATTTT.

The V call is TRBV7-2, the J call TRBJ2-1; D is perhaps TRBD2 (5 bases). Between the trimmed V and J ends, which lost 5 bases and 5 bases, there was a span of 13 bases. The CDR3 covers 14 residues. Germline assignment: CDR1 SGHTA and CDR2 FQGNSA. The CDR3 DNA reads TGTGCCAGCAGCCTCCGAAGCGGCAACAATGAGCAGTTCTTC. This gives the protein CASSLRSGNNEQFF.

The chain employs TRBV9 and TRBJ2-5; D uncertain. The CDR3 runs 13 residues. Germline CDR1 is SGDLS and CDR2 is YYNGEE. Trimming stripped 1 base from V and 1 base from J, with 5 bases between. The CDR3 protein is CASSVSGQETQYF. Here the CDR3 DNA reads TGTGCCAGCAGCGTATCCGGCCAAGAGACCCAGTACTTC.

The chain recombines TRBV20-1 with TRBJ2-4, with TRBD2 identical over 10 bases. There are 16 residues in the CDR3. CDR1 is DFQATT and CDR2 is SNEGSKA in the germline V gene (reference sequence). V dropped 3 bases and J dropped 3; count of bases not matched to a gene: 8. Here the CDR3 DNA reads TGCAGTGCTAGTATCCTAGCGGGGGCCCTCAAAAACATTCAGTACTTC. Translated: CSASILAGALKNIQYF.

The V and J genes are TRBV14 and TRBJ1-1; possible D gene TRBD1, 6 bases. Germline CDR1 reads SGHDN; CDR2 reads FVKESK. Trimming shortened V by 0 bases and J by 5 bases, and 13 bases separated the two germline ends. The CDR3 consists of 15 residues. The CDR3 loop reads CASSQDGGRGTEAFF. The CDR3 nucleotides read TGTGCCAGCAGCCAAGACGGGGGGCGAGGTACTGAAGCTTTCTTT.

This sequence joins TRBV4-2 and TRBJ1-1, with TRBD1 matching 9 bases. Germline assignment: CDR1 LGHNA and CDR2 YNFKEQ. V lost 2 bases, J lost 1 base, and 8 bases stayed unmatched. The CDR3 extends over 17 amino acids. The CDR3 region has the DNA TGTGCCAGCAGCCAAACAGGGGGCCTTTCATGGAACACTGAAGCTTTCTTT. It specifies CASSQTGGLSWNTEAFF.

The chain uses TRBV7-3 and TRBJ2-2, with D maybe TRBD1 (5 bases). V lost 3 bases and J lost 2, with 10 bases in between. Germline-derived CDR1 and CDR2 are SGHTA and FQGTGA. This CDR3 is 15 amino acids long. The DNA for the CDR3 is TGTGCCAGCAGCTTGGCAGGGCCAAACACCGGGGAGCTGTTTTTT. This sequence encodes CASSLAGPNTGELFF. Supplemented by reference TRBV7-3 and TRBJ2-2, the full variable domain reads GAGVSQTPSNKVTEKGKYVELRCDPISGHTALYWYRQSLGQGPEFLIYFQGTGAADDSGLPNDRFFAVRPEGSVSTLKIQRTERGDSAVYLCASSLAGPNTGELFFGEGSRLTVL.

J is TRBJ2-5 and V is TRBV4-1; D uncertain. CDR1 and CDR2 (germline): MGHRA, YSYEKL. The CDR3 has 15 amino acids. V was trimmed by 0 bases and J by 4 bases, leaving 12 bases between them. The CDR3 is CASSQDNLDPETQYF. The CDR3 DNA is TGCGCCAGCAGCCAAGACAACTTAGATCCAGAGACCCAGTACTTC.

The V and J genes are TRBV9 and TRBJ1-3; D might be TRBD1 (6 bases). Germline V gene data show CDR1 as SGDLS and CDR2 as YYNGEE. V shed 5 bases and J shed 6 bases, with 15 bases lying between them. This CDR3 spans 14 amino acids. The CDR3 here is CASSQGRSENTIYF. CDR3 DNA sequence: TGTGCCAGCAGTCAGGGGCGTTCCGAAAACACCATATATTTT.

This clone appeared once. The rearrangement uses TRBV6-5 and TRBJ2-7; 8 bases map to TRBD1. This CDR3 contains 14 residues. Losses at the gene ends were 2 bases for V and 1 base for J; bases not matched to a gene: 1. CDR1 is MNHEY, CDR2 SVGAGI, per germline. CDR3 coding DNA: TGTGCCAGCAGTTACGGACAGGGTTCCTACGAGCAGTACTTC. Amino acids: CASSYGQGSYEQYF.

V and J are TRBV19 and TRBJ1-2; D call uncertain. The CDR3 runs 13 residues. Trimming took off 7 bases at V and 6 bases at J, with 15 bases between the two ends. Germline V gene lookup returns CDR1 LNHDA and CDR2 SQIVND (reference sequence). The CDR3 region has the DNA TGTGCCAGTAAATTATTGTCTGAGAATGGCTACACCTTC. The encoded protein is CASKLLSENGYTF.

V usage is TRBV7-9 and J usage is TRBJ1-2; no clear D gene. CDR3 length equals 10 residues. V lost 8 bases and J 4 bases, leaving 5 bases between the germline ends. Germline CDR1 is SEHNR and CDR2 is FQNEAQ (reference sequence). The CDR3 spells CASSGYGYTF. Here the CDR3 DNA reads TGTGCCAGCTCAGGCTATGGCTACACCTTC.

The rearrangement joins TRBV6-2 or TRBV6-3 to TRBJ2-7; D is possibly TRBD1 (5 bases). With 4 bases removed from V and 4 bases from J, the gap between germline ends came to 17 bases. Looked up from germline, CDR1 is MNHEY and CDR2 is SVGEGT. The CDR3 sequence is 15 residues long. The CDR3 sequence is CASSSTKGSGYEQYF. The CDR3 DNA reads as TGTGCCAGCAGTTCGACCAAGGGGTCTGGGTACGAGCAGTACTTC.

V gene TRBV9 combines with J gene TRBJ2-2; D gene uncertain. Germline-derived CDR1 and CDR2 are SGDLS and YYNGEE. The CDR3 length is 14 residues. Trimming took off 0 bases at V and 1 base at J, with 4 bases between the two ends. The CDR3 nucleotides read TGTGCCAGCAGCGTAGTACAGAACACCGGGGAGCTGTTTTTT. As protein: CASSVVQNTGELFF.

The chain combines TRBV18 with TRBJ2-6; 11 nucleotides match TRBD1. The CDR3 length is 16 residues. Germline-derived CDR1 and CDR2 are KGHSH and LQKENI. Unmatched junction bases numbered 15, after V lost 8 bases and J lost 12 bases. The CDR3 DNA reads TGTGCCAGCCCCGGGACAGGGGGAAGCGAAAGAAGCGTCCTGACTTTC. It encodes CASPGTGGSERSVLTF.

With respect to this clone: This CDR3 is also generated by other DNA sequences in the sample. V usage is TRBV2 and J usage is TRBJ2-7; D unresolved. The V and J ends lost 4 bases and 4 bases respectively, with 14 bases between them. This CDR3 contains 14 residues. Germline CDR1 and CDR2: SNHLY and FYNNEI. The CDR3 is CASSVYPRGYEQYF. Here the CDR3 DNA reads TGTGCCAGCAGTGTTTACCCCAGAGGTTACGAGCAGTACTTC. Looking up the rest from reference TRBV2 and TRBJ2-7 gives the full variable domain: EPEVTQTPSHQVTQMGQEVILRCVPISNHLYFYWYRQILGQKVEFLVSFYNNEISEKSEIFDDQFSVERPDGSNFTLKIRSTKLEDSAMYFCASSVYPRGYEQYFGPGTRLTVT.

The chain recombines TRBV27 with TRBJ1-6, with TRBD1 identical over 8 bases. The CDR3 runs 15 residues. V gave up 8 bases and J gave up 10 bases; unmatched junction bases: 13. The germline CDR1 and CDR2 sequences are MNHEY and SMNVEV (reference sequence). CDR3 bases: TGTGCCAGCCAAAGCCTCGGACAGGGATACTCACCCCTCCACTTT. Its translation is CASQSLGQGYSPLHF.

The genes are TRBV5-8 and TRBJ1-3; D uncertain. The CDR3 totals 14 residues. Germline V gene data show CDR1 as SGHTS and CDR2 as YDEGEE. The V gene lost 0 bases and the J gene lost 1 base, with 5 bases spanning the gap. The CDR3 bases are TGTGCCAGCAGCTTGGCGGTTTCTGGAAACACCATATATTTT. Translated: CASSLAVSGNTIYF.